The sequence of this T cell receptor (beta chain) was determined in a study of shared clonotypes between healthy human individuals. Overall study context: Researchers drew samples from two women and a few men aged 18 to 49.

The V and J ends lost 0 bases and 2 bases respectively, with 11 bases between them. Germline V gives CDR1 WSHSY, CDR2 SAAADI. The CDR3 sequence is 16 residues long. This table comes from immunoSEQ multiplex PCR, and its TCRdb copy is limited to in-frame clones, with some not included. The sample holds about 680,000 clones, around 74% seen once. The source material was memory CD4+ T cells sorted from blood. Described subset: CD45RA-negative fraction. The sequence was obtained from a woman aged 25 to 39 in good health. The chain has TRBV10-2 and TRBJ1-5, with D unresolved. CDR3 loop: CASSESIGFGNQPQHF. CDR3 nucleotide sequence: TGCGCCAGCAGTGAGTCGATAGGGTTCGGCAATCAGCCCCAGCATTTT.